The 3 T cell receptor beta chains in this list originate from one sample, sequenced in a study of cytomegalovirus exposure and HLA in healthy donors. PCR was performed using 60 Vbeta and 13 Jbeta primers. Assay: immunoSEQ multiplex PCR; the TCRdb copy retains only in-frame clones and omits some. The data hold about 98,000 clones, with about four fifths observed a single time. The sample taken for sequencing was PBMCs. The receptors come from a female donor in good health and CMV-seropositive.

The chain has TRBV6-5 and TRBJ1-2; D not certain. The CDR3 is made up of 13 amino acids. Trimming removed 6 bases at V and 4 bases at J, with 12 bases between. Germline V gene sequence: CDR1 MNHEY, CDR2 SVGAGI. The CDR3 reads CASSHEEIYGYTF. The CDR3 DNA reads as TGTGCCAGCAGCCACGAGGAGATCTATGGCTACACCTTC.

V gene TRBV10-2 combines with J gene TRBJ2-3; 10 bases agree with TRBD2. The V segment lost 4 bases and the J segment 4 bases; nucleotides outside the gene matches: 5. The CDR3 has 15 residues. CDR1 is WSHSY and CDR2 is SAAADI in the germline V gene. The CDR3 loop reads CASSASGGAPDTQYF. CDR3 DNA sequence: TGCGCCAGCAGTGCAAGCGGGGGGGCCCCAGATACGCAGTATTTT.

The chain has TRBV19 and TRBJ2-1; no clear D. The CDR3 is made up of 12 amino acids. The germline V gene has CDR1 LNHDA and CDR2 SQIVND (reference sequence). V dropped 5 bases and J dropped 9 bases, with 11 bases sitting between them. As DNA, the CDR3 is TGTGCCAGTAGTCGAATGTCGGGTGAGCAGTTCTTC. Translation gives CASSRMSGEQFF.